A selection of T cell receptor beta chains follows, all from one sample in a study of OX40 agonist ivuxolimab in advanced cancers. Method: immunoSEQ multiplex PCR; TCRdb's copy keeps in-frame clones and lacks some. This sample carries 15,000 to 20,000 clones, 90% of them seen once, and the ten largest clones take over 25%. The sequenced sample was CD4+ or CD8+ T cells sorted from blood, obtained in a trial of the OX40 agonist ivuxolimab. Receptor source: an adult with an advanced solid tumor such as melanoma, head and neck, liver or kidney cancer. Each CDR3 is given with its conserved first and last residue. A D gene is named only where the DNA matches it firmly. The size entry is marked missing in some rows and otherwise reads once, few, many or a size class.

size: .
D: TRBD1
V: TRBV6-5
J: TRBJ1-6
CDR3: CASSYSISGGGSPLHF
DNA: TGTGCCAGCAGTTACTCGATTTCAGGGGGTGGTTCACCCCTCCACTTT

size: .
D: .
V: TRBV11-3
J: TRBJ2-2
CDR3: CASKERRAENTGELFF
DNA: TGTGCCAGCAAAGAGAGGCGAGCAGAAAACACCGGGGAGCTGTTTTTT

size: .
D: .
V: TRBV19
J: TRBJ2-7
CDR3: CASSIGRIPSPREQYF
DNA: TGTGCCAGTAGTATAGGACGGATTCCCAGCCCCCGCGAGCAGTACTTC

size: .
D: TRBD1
V: TRBV13
J: TRBJ2-7
CDR3: CASSSQGVGSYEQYF
DNA: TGTGCCAGCAGCTCCCAGGGGGTGGGGTCCTACGAGCAGTACTTC

size: .
D: .
V: TRBV10-1
J: TRBJ1-1
CDR3: CASSANRVTEAFF
DNA: TGCGCCAGCAGTGCCAACAGGGTGACTGAAGCTTTCTTT

size: once
D: TRBD1
V: TRBV25-1
J: TRBJ1-5
CDR3: CASSEWGQGNQPQHF
DNA: TGTGCCAGCAGTGAATGGGGACAGGGGAATCAGCCCCAGCATTTT

size: .
D: TRBD2
V: TRBV10-1
J: TRBJ2-7
CDR3: CASSESASGLYEQYF
DNA: TGCGCCAGCAGTGAGTCGGCTAGCGGGCTCTACGAGCAGTACTTC

size: .
D: TRBD2
V: TRBV10-3
J: TRBJ2-5
CDR3: CAISETSGSVGETQYF
DNA: TGTGCCATCAGTGAGACTAGCGGGAGTGTCGGGGAGACCCAGTACTTC

size: .
D: TRBD1
V: TRBV28
J: TRBJ2-7
CDR3: CASSPRTGSNEQYF
DNA: TGTGCCAGCAGTCCCCGGACAGGTTCCAACGAGCAGTACTTC

size: .
D: .
V: TRBV2
J: TRBJ1-1
CDR3: CASRVQGLYTEAFF
DNA: TGTGCCAGCAGGGTGCAGGGGCTTTACACTGAAGCTTTCTTT

size: .
D: .
V: TRBV18
J: TRBJ2-2
CDR3: CASSPPEVEDNNTGELFF
DNA: TGTGCCAGCTCACCACCGGAGGTAGAGGATAACAACACCGGGGAGCTGTTTTTT

size: once
D: .
V: TRBV9
J: TRBJ2-5
CDR3: CASSARQSQETQYF
DNA: TGTGCCAGCAGCGCCCGACAGAGTCAAGAGACCCAGTACTTC

size: .
D: .
V: TRBV6-5
J: TRBJ1-1
CDR3: CASSYPGAVEAFF
DNA: TGTGCCAGCAGTTACCCAGGGGCGGTTGAAGCTTTCTTT

size: .
D: .
V: TRBV25-1
J: TRBJ2-7
CDR3: CASSERTVLPTYEQYF
DNA: TGTGCCAGCAGTGAAAGGACAGTTTTACCCACCTACGAGCAGTACTTC

size: .
D: .
V: TRBV7-2
J: TRBJ1-1
CDR3: CASSLGGRVIAEAFF
DNA: TGTGCCAGCAGCTTAGGCGGCAGGGTAATCGCTGAAGCTTTCTTT

size: .
D: TRBD2
V: TRBV5-8
J: TRBJ2-1
CDR3: CASSSILADYNEQFF
DNA: TGTGCCAGCAGCTCGATACTAGCGGACTACAATGAGCAGTTCTTC

size: .
D: TRBD1
V: TRBV6-6
J: TRBJ1-2
CDR3: CASSMDRIYGYTF
DNA: TGTGCCAGCAGCATGGACAGGATCTATGGCTACACCTTC

size: .
D: TRBD2
V: TRBV19
J: TRBJ2-7
CDR3: CASSAGTSGRWAQYF
DNA: TGTGCCAGTTCCGCCGGGACTAGCGGGAGGTGGGCGCAGTACTTC

size: .
D: .
V: TRBV19
J: TRBJ1-3
CDR3: CVARGPGGNTIYF
DNA: TGTGTCGCGCGGGGGCCAGGTGGAAACACCATATATTTT

size: .
D: .
V: TRBV10-2
J: TRBJ1-1
CDR3: CASKTALNTEAFF
DNA: TGCGCCAGCAAGACAGCCCTGAACACTGAAGCTTTCTTT

size: .
D: .
V: TRBV27
J: TRBJ2-1
CDR3: CASSLGVARYNEQFF
DNA: TGTGCCAGCAGTTTAGGGGTAGCGAGATACAATGAGCAGTTCTTC

size: few
D: .
V: TRBV7-9
J: TRBJ2-3
CDR3: CASRLGSTDTQYF
DNA: TGTGCCAGCAGACTCGGGAGCACAGATACGCAGTATTTT